This is a list of T cell receptor beta chains from one sample in a study of blood T cell repertoires in COVID-19. Assay: immunoSEQ multiplex PCR; the TCRdb copy retains only in-frame clones and omits some. The sample consists of 180,000 or so clones, 70% to 90% of them appearing once. Sequenced: peripheral blood. All receptors derive from a woman under 40 with active or convalescent COVID-19. Both conserved end residues are part of each CDR3. D genes are given only for firm matches. Expanded clones are given a class, and other clones once, few, many or no size at all.

d_gene,abundance,j_gene,v_gene,CDR3nt,CDR3aa
TRBD1,-,TRBJ1-1,TRBV7-9,TGTGCCAGCAGCCCCGGACAGGGTGACACTGAAGCTTTCTTT,CASSPGQGDTEAFF
TRBD1,-,TRBJ2-7,TRBV3-1/TRBV3-2,TGTGCCAGCAGCCACCCGACAGGGAACGAGCAGTACTTC,CASSHPTGNEQYF
-,-,TRBJ2-5,TRBV7-8,TGTGCCAGCAGCTTTTATCGTATAGTGCCCAACAGGGCCCAAGAGACCCAGTACTTC,CASSFYRIVPNRAQETQYF
TRBD1,-,TRBJ1-2,TRBV29-1,TGCAGCGCGACAGGGTCCTACTCTAACTATGGCTACACCTTC,CSATGSYSNYGYTF
-,once,TRBJ1-3,TRBV6-5,TGTGCCAGCAGTCCGGCAGGAAGCTCTGGAAACACCATATATTTT,CASSPAGSSGNTIYF
-,-,TRBJ1-2,TRBV3-1/TRBV3-2,TGTGCCAGCAGCCAAGGTTTGGGGGGTGGCGGAGGCTACACCTTC,CASSQGLGGGGGYTF
TRBD1,once,TRBJ2-7,TRBV6-5,TGTGCCAGCAGGGGACAGGGAACCTACGAGCAGTACTTC,CASRGQGTYEQYF
TRBD1,once,TRBJ2-3,TRBV24-1,TGTGCCACCAGTGTGTCGGGACAGGGGGCGTTAGATACGCAGTATTTT,CATSVSGQGALDTQYF
-,-,TRBJ2-1,TRBV11-2,TGTGCCAGCAGCTTAGAATCTCTCGGGCGGGGGCAGTTCTTC,CASSLESLGRGQFF
-,-,TRBJ2-2,TRBV12-3/TRBV12-4,TGTGCCAGCTCGACTAGACAGACCGGGGAGCTGTTTTTT,CASSTRQTGELFF
TRBD1,few,TRBJ2-5,TRBV7-9,TGTGCCAGCAGCTTAGCTGGACAGGAAGCTTGGGAGACCCAGTACTTC,CASSLAGQEAWETQYF
-,-,TRBJ1-1,TRBV2,TGTGCCAGCCACCCCCCGGGCGGGGGGACTGAAGCTTTCTTT,CASHPPGGGTEAFF
-,-,TRBJ2-1,TRBV6-6,TGTGCCAGCAGCCCCGACGGAGAGAATGAGCAGTTCTTC,CASSPDGENEQFF
-,once,TRBJ1-5,TRBV5-1,TGCGCCAGCAGCTTGGAGGGGGGGCAGCCCCAGCATTTT,CASSLEGGQPQHF
-,-,TRBJ1-4,TRBV7-9,TGTGCCAGCAGCTTAGGGCCCACGGACAGAGAGAATGAAAAACTGTTTTTT,CASSLGPTDRENEKLFF
TRBD2,-,TRBJ2-3,TRBV27,TGTGCCAGCAGTCCCCCATATGGGGGGACTAGAGATACGCAGTATTTT,CASSPPYGGTRDTQYF
-,-,TRBJ1-2,TRBV6-2/TRBV6-3,TGTGCCAGCAGTACTACGGGGCCTCAGGGGTATGGCTACACCTTC,CASSTTGPQGYGYTF
-,-,TRBJ2-1,TRBV20-1,TGCAGTGCTGGGACTGCACAGTTCTTC,CSAGTAQFF
TRBD1,-,TRBJ2-3,TRBV28,TGTGCCAGCAGCAAACCGGGACAGGGAGCAAATACGCAGTATTTT,CASSKPGQGANTQYF
TRBD2,-,TRBJ2-3,TRBV10-3,TGTGCCATCATGGGACTAGCCGCAGATACGCAGTATTTT,CAIMGLAADTQYF
-,-,TRBJ1-2,TRBV7-9,TGTGCCAGCAGCTTTGAGGGTGGCTATGGCTACACCTTC,CASSFEGGYGYTF
TRBD1,-,TRBJ2-3,TRBV10-3,TGTGCCATCAGTGAGAAGGGACAGACTAGCACAGATACGCAGTATTTT,CAISEKGQTSTDTQYF
-,-,TRBJ2-2,TRBV27,TGTGCCAGCACTCGGGACTGGGTAGCCGGGGAGCTGTTTTTT,CASTRDWVAGELFF
-,-,TRBJ1-2,TRBV3-1/TRBV3-2,TGTGCCAGCAGCCAAGGCCAAGGGGTCTATGGCTACACCTTC,CASSQGQGVYGYTF
TRBD1,-,TRBJ1-1,TRBV15,TGTGCCACCAGGAGGACAGGGGAGTTTACTGAAGCTTTCTTT,CATRRTGEFTEAFF
TRBD2,-,TRBJ2-2,TRBV29-1,TGCAGCGCCGGCCGTACTAGCGGAACTTTTGCCGGGGAGCTGTTTTTT,CSAGRTSGTFAGELFF
-,-,TRBJ1-2,TRBV30,TGTGCCTGGAGCGCCTCGGGGTTCGGCTACACCTTC,CAWSASGFGYTF
TRBD2,once,TRBJ2-1,TRBV11-2,TGTGCCAGCAGACCGACTAGCGGGGGGCGCAATGAGCAGTTCTTC,CASRPTSGGRNEQFF
-,-,TRBJ2-7,TRBV19,TGTGCCAGTACCGACTCTACAAACGAGCAGTACTTC,CASTDSTNEQYF
TRBD1,-,TRBJ1-1,TRBV27,TGTGCCAGCAGTTCCTCGACAGGGGGCAAAACTGAAGCTTTCTTT,CASSSSTGGKTEAFF
TRBD1,-,TRBJ1-3,TRBV2,TGTGCCAGCAGGCGAGACAGGGCTGGAAACACCATATATTTT,CASRRDRAGNTIYF
TRBD1,-,TRBJ1-1,TRBV6-5,TGTGCCAGCAGAGAGACAGGGTACATTACTACTGAAGCTTTCTTT,CASRETGYITTEAFF
TRBD2,-,TRBJ2-2,TRBV28,TGTGCCAGCAGTTTAGCCGGGACTAGCGGGGCTACCGGGGAGCTGTTTTTT,CASSLAGTSGATGELFF
-,-,TRBJ2-2,TRBV7-9,TGTGCCAGCAGCCAACAGACGGGGGAGCTGTTTTTT,CASSQQTGELFF
TRBD1,-,TRBJ1-1,TRBV5-4,TGTGCCAGCAGCTTGATCGGACAGGGGAACACTGAAGCTTTCTTT,CASSLIGQGNTEAFF
-,-,TRBJ1-1,TRBV6-5,TGTGCCAGTAGTTACTTTAGCAGGGGGAACACTGAAGCTTTCTTT,CASSYFSRGNTEAFF
-,-,TRBJ2-3,TRBV1,TGCACCAGCAGCCAAGTTACTCAGGGGGGCCCTACGCAGTATTTT,CTSSQVTQGGPTQYF
-,-,TRBJ1-4,TRBV18,TGTGCCAGCTCACCAAGAGGCAGGGGTTTCACGACTAATGAAAAACTGTTTTTT,CASSPRGRGFTTNEKLFF
-,-,TRBJ2-4,TRBV11-2,TGTGCCAGCAGCAAGGGGCCCCTAGCCAAAAACATTCAGTACTTC,CASSKGPLAKNIQYF
TRBD1,-,TRBJ2-7,TRBV6-5,TGTGCCAGCAACAGGGGTAGACACGAGCAGTACTTC,CASNRGRHEQYF
-,-,TRBJ1-5,TRBV3-1/TRBV3-2,TGTGCCAGCAGCCAAGCAGGGCAGTCGTTTCAGCCCCAGCATTTT,CASSQAGQSFQPQHF
-,-,TRBJ1-2,TRBV27,TGTGCCAGCAGTTATAGCAGTAACTATGGCTACACCTTC,CASSYSSNYGYTF
-,-,TRBJ2-3,TRBV18,TGTGCCAGCTCACCCCTAGTTTCAGATACGCAGTATTTT,CASSPLVSDTQYF
-,-,TRBJ1-2,TRBV3-1/TRBV3-2,TGTGCCAGCAGCCAAGATCTAACCTATGGCTACACCTTC,CASSQDLTYGYTF
-,-,TRBJ1-3,TRBV28,TGTGCCTGGTTCGAGAGGTTCTCTGGAAACACCATATATTTT,CAWFERFSGNTIYF
-,-,TRBJ1-3,TRBV27,TGTGCCAGCAGTTTCGCAGGGACTGGAAACACCATATATTTT,CASSFAGTGNTIYF
TRBD2,-,TRBJ2-1,TRBV24-1,TGTGCCACCAGTGGAGCGGGAATATATAATGAGCAGTTCTTC,CATSGAGIYNEQFF
TRBD1,-,TRBJ1-4,TRBV5-1,TGCGCCAGCAGCACGAACGGACAGGGTCTTAATGAAAAACTGTTTTTT,CASSTNGQGLNEKLFF
TRBD1,-,TRBJ1-5,TRBV19,TGTGCCAGTAGTGCCGACAGGGACAATCAGCCCCAGCATTTT,CASSADRDNQPQHF
-,-,TRBJ1-5,TRBV28,TGTGCCAGCAGTTACCTAATGTTGGGAGAGCAGCCCCAGCATTTT,CASSYLMLGEQPQHF
TRBD1,-,TRBJ2-1,TRBV7-7,TGTGCTAGCAGCTTAGGAATCGCGGCGAGACAGGGCGAATTAAGCTCCTACAATGAGCAGTTCTTC,CASSLGIAARQGELSSYNEQFF
-,-,TRBJ1-2,TRBV4-1,TGCGCCAGCAGCCAAGCCCCAATGAGGGACTATGGCTACACCTTC,CASSQAPMRDYGYTF